Listed below are T cell receptor beta chains from one sample, sequenced in a study of shared clonotypes between healthy human individuals. Sequencing was performed with immunoSEQ multiplex PCR; in TCRdb, only in-frame clones are kept and a portion is missing. This sample has 450,000 to 500,000 clones, with 81% found just once. Input material: PBMCs. The source of these receptors is a woman aged 35 to 49 in good health. Some clones in this sample may be carry-over from other donors' samples. Each CDR3 is given with its conserved first and last residue. D genes are given only for firm matches. Clone size is given for some rows only: seen once, a few or many times, or a class if the clone is expanded.

CDR3 length: 14; J gene: TRBJ2-5; D gene: NA; V gene: TRBV28; clone size: NA; CDR3 protein: CASTPTKLLGTQYF; CDR3 DNA: TGTGCCAGCACCCCGACAAAGCTTTTGGGGACCCAGTACTTC
CDR3 length: 15; J gene: TRBJ2-3; D gene: NA; V gene: TRBV6-4; clone size: NA; CDR3 protein: CASSPRVSGTDTQYF; CDR3 DNA: TGTGCCAGCAGTCCCAGGGTTAGCGGCACAGATACGCAGTATTTT
CDR3 length: 15; J gene: TRBJ1-4; D gene: TRBD1; V gene: TRBV28; clone size: NA; CDR3 protein: CASIPNRGGGEKLFF; CDR3 DNA: TGTGCCAGCATCCCAAACAGGGGTGGTGGTGAAAAACTGTTTTTT
CDR3 length: 15; J gene: TRBJ2-1; D gene: NA; V gene: TRBV5-1; clone size: NA; CDR3 protein: CASSLAQSGPFEQFF; CDR3 DNA: TGCGCCAGCAGCTTGGCCCAGAGCGGTCCCTTTGAGCAGTTCTTC
CDR3 length: 17; J gene: TRBJ2-5; D gene: TRBD2; V gene: TRBV19; clone size: few; CDR3 protein: CASSMDVTGGPGETQYF; CDR3 DNA: TGTGCCAGTAGTATGGACGTAACGGGAGGGCCGGGAGAGACCCAGTACTTC
CDR3 length: 16; J gene: TRBJ2-1; D gene: NA; V gene: TRBV28; clone size: NA; CDR3 protein: CASSLSQGYSYNEQFF; CDR3 DNA: TGTGCCAGCAGTTTAAGTCAGGGGTACTCCTACAATGAGCAGTTCTTC
CDR3 length: 13; J gene: TRBJ2-3; D gene: NA; V gene: TRBV15; clone size: once; CDR3 protein: CATSRDLSDTQYF; CDR3 DNA: TGTGCCACCAGCAGAGATTTATCGGATACGCAGTATTTT
CDR3 length: 14; J gene: TRBJ1-3; D gene: NA; V gene: TRBV28; clone size: NA; CDR3 protein: CASSLFWSGNTIYF; CDR3 DNA: TGTGCCAGCAGTTTATTCTGGTCTGGAAACACCATATATTTT
CDR3 length: 14; J gene: TRBJ2-7; D gene: NA; V gene: TRBV7-8; clone size: NA; CDR3 protein: CASSLVAAPYEQYF; CDR3 DNA: TGTGCCAGCAGCTTAGTGGCAGCCCCCTACGAGCAGTACTTC
CDR3 length: 13; J gene: TRBJ1-2; D gene: NA; V gene: TRBV28; clone size: NA; CDR3 protein: CASSLGRDYGYTF; CDR3 DNA: TGTGCCAGCAGTTTGGGCAGGGACTATGGCTACACCTTC
CDR3 length: 15; J gene: TRBJ2-2; D gene: TRBD1; V gene: TRBV6-6; clone size: few; CDR3 protein: CASSYGTDNTGELFF; CDR3 DNA: TGTGCCAGCAGTTACGGGACAGACAACACCGGGGAGCTGTTTTTT
CDR3 length: 11; J gene: TRBJ2-3; D gene: NA; V gene: TRBV9; clone size: many; CDR3 protein: CASSVGDTQYF; CDR3 DNA: TGTGCCAGCAGCGTTGGGGATACGCAGTATTTT
CDR3 length: 16; J gene: TRBJ1-3; D gene: NA; V gene: TRBV2; clone size: once; CDR3 protein: CASSEGHRSSGNTIYF; CDR3 DNA: TGTGCCAGCAGTGAAGGACACAGAAGCTCTGGAAACACCATATATTTT
CDR3 length: 15; J gene: TRBJ2-7; D gene: NA; V gene: TRBV18; clone size: NA; CDR3 protein: CASSPPSLEKDEQYF; CDR3 DNA: TGTGCCAGCTCACCACCTTCTCTGGAAAAAGACGAGCAGTACTTC
CDR3 length: 12; J gene: TRBJ1-2; D gene: NA; V gene: TRBV10-3; clone size: NA; CDR3 protein: CAISELPDGYTF; CDR3 DNA: TGTGCCATCAGTGAGTTGCCGGATGGCTACACCTTC